The rows below give T cell receptor beta chains drawn from one sample of a study of shared T cell receptors in the human thymus. Sequenced by immunoSEQ multiplex PCR; TCRdb stores in-frame clones only, minus some. The table includes hundreds of thousands of clones, approximately 95% detected once. The sequenced sample consisted of thymocytes. These receptor sequences come from a human donor. The CDR3 runs from the conserved cysteine through the conserved F or W. D genes are given only for firm matches. Clone sizes are given selectively: once, few, many, or a class where the clone is expanded.

D gene,V gene,J gene,clone size,CDR3 protein,CDR3 DNA
TRBD2,TRBV4-2,TRBJ2-5,-,CASSYRPLNSGRAGETQYF,TGTGCCAGCAGCTACCGGCCCCTTAATAGCGGGAGGGCCGGGGAGACCCAGTACTTC
-,TRBV27,TRBJ2-7,-,CASSSTRGGSTYEQYF,TGTGCCAGCAGTTCAACCCGCGGCGGATCGACCTACGAGCAGTACTTC
-,TRBV10-3,TRBJ2-3,-,CAISDHGRLVIPDTQYF,TGTGCCATCAGTGACCACGGCAGACTAGTCATCCCAGATACGCAGTATTTT
TRBD1,TRBV5-6,TRBJ2-7,-,CASSLNSQGRSYEQYF,TGTGCCAGCAGCTTGAATTCACAGGGGAGATCCTACGAGCAGTACTTC
-,TRBV6-4,TRBJ2-2,-,CASSPGGTEATGELFF,TGTGCCAGCAGCCCGGGGGGGACAGAGGCCACCGGGGAGCTGTTTTTT
-,TRBV27,TRBJ1-5,-,CASSLGDTRGGNQPQHF,TGTGCCAGCAGTTTAGGGGATACAAGGGGGGGTAATCAGCCCCAGCATTTT
TRBD1,TRBV30,TRBJ1-1,once,CAWSVTSHRGRGTEAFF,TGTGCCTGGAGTGTCACTTCACACAGGGGGCGGGGGACTGAAGCTTTCTTT
TRBD2,TRBV4-3,TRBJ2-5,-,CASSQGRREGGETQYF,TGCGCCAGCAGCCAAGGACGGCGGGAGGGGGGGGAGACCCAGTACTTC
TRBD2,TRBV5-1,TRBJ2-3,-,CASRGSGTSGRQGDTQYF,TGCGCCAGCAGGGGATCCGGGACTAGCGGGAGGCAGGGAGATACGCAGTATTTT
-,TRBV28,TRBJ2-7,-,CASSFPQGGGSYEQYF,TGTGCCAGCAGTTTCCCACAAGGTGGGGGCTCCTACGAGCAGTACTTC
-,TRBV6-6,TRBJ1-2,-,CASSYTRGVSYGYTF,TGTGCCAGCAGTTACACGCGGGGGGTCAGCTATGGCTACACCTTC
-,TRBV28,TRBJ2-7,-,CASSLGVREQYF,TGTGCCAGCAGTTTAGGAGTGCGGGAGCAGTACTTC
TRBD2,TRBV27,TRBJ2-5,-,CASSLQGTSGDQETQYF,TGTGCCAGCAGTTTACAAGGGACTAGCGGGGACCAAGAGACCCAGTACTTC
TRBD2,TRBV2,TRBJ2-3,-,CASSALAGGPDTQYF,TGTGCCAGCAGTGCACTAGCGGGAGGGCCAGATACGCAGTATTTT
-,TRBV27,TRBJ1-2,-,CASSLKGGGPSPGLGYTF,TGTGCCAGCAGTTTAAAGGGGGGGGGACCTTCTCCAGGCCTTGGCTACACCTTC
-,TRBV28,TRBJ1-5,-,CASRRTPCNQPQHF,TGTGCCAGCAGGCGAACGCCTTGCAATCAGCCCCAGCATTTT
-,TRBV7-2,TRBJ1-1,-,CASKYSYTEAFF,TGTGCCAGCAAGTACAGTTACACTGAAGCTTTCTTT
-,TRBV7-2,TRBJ2-3,few,CASSSPRTVGQYF,TGTGCCAGCAGCTCCCCCAGGACGGTTGGGCAGTATTTT
TRBD1,TRBV28,TRBJ2-7,-,CASSLVSGGVYEQYF,TGTGCCAGCAGTTTAGTCTCAGGGGGCGTCTACGAGCAGTACTTC
-,TRBV5-1,TRBJ2-7,-,CASSPGRREDYEQYF,TGCGCCAGCAGCCCTGGGAGGAGGGAGGACTACGAGCAGTACTTC
-,TRBV7-9,TRBJ2-1,-,CASSPPPRRSSYNEQFF,TGTGCCAGCAGCCCCCCCCCTCGAAGGAGCTCCTACAATGAGCAGTTCTTC
-,TRBV14,TRBJ1-2,-,CASSHGAVRGKHGYTF,TGTGCCAGCAGCCACGGGGCGGTCCGTGGGAAACATGGCTACACCTTC
TRBD2,TRBV29-1,TRBJ2-1,-,CSVHHPLSSGQYNEQFF,TGCAGCGTCCATCACCCCCTTTCTAGCGGGCAATACAATGAGCAGTTCTTC
TRBD2,TRBV27,TRBJ2-3,-,CASKTRLAGGYGDTQYF,TGTGCCAGCAAGACTCGACTAGCGGGAGGGTATGGGGATACGCAGTATTTT
-,TRBV5-1,TRBJ2-3,-,CASSKTFPATDTQYF,TGCGCCAGCAGCAAGACATTCCCAGCGACCGATACGCAGTATTTT
-,TRBV6-1,TRBJ2-7,-,CASTLDGTSSYEQYF,TGTGCCAGCACTCTCGACGGCACCAGCTCCTACGAGCAGTACTTC
TRBD1,TRBV7-9,TRBJ2-1,-,CASSEGQGTYVDEQFF,TGTGCCAGCAGCGAGGGACAGGGAACGTACGTCGATGAGCAGTTCTTC
TRBD2,TRBV7-2,TRBJ2-1,-,CASSQGREGYNEQFF,TGTGCCAGCAGCCAGGGGCGGGAGGGCTACAATGAGCAGTTCTTC
-,TRBV28,TRBJ2-7,-,CASLPPGIHTQGQYF,TGTGCCAGCCTACCCCCGGGGATCCATACACAAGGGCAGTACTTC
-,TRBV7-9,TRBJ1-5,-,CASSRRVGANQPQHF,TGTGCCAGCAGCCGGCGGGTAGGTGCGAATCAGCCCCAGCATTTT
-,TRBV21-1,TRBJ2-7,-,CASSKAHRGYEQYF,TGTGCCAGCAGCAAAGCCCACAGGGGGTACGAGCAGTACTTC
-,TRBV19,TRBJ1-1,-,CASRLGYRGNTEAFF,TGTGCCAGTAGGCTCGGGTACCGCGGGAACACTGAAGCTTTCTTT
-,TRBV6-5,TRBJ2-6,-,CASILIRAGANVLTF,TGTGCCAGCATCCTAATCCGGGCCGGGGCCAACGTCCTGACTTTC
-,TRBV28,TRBJ2-7,-,CASSSRAGNSYEQYF,TGTGCCAGCAGCTCCCGAGCAGGGAATTCCTACGAGCAGTACTTC
TRBD1,TRBV5-1,TRBJ2-7,-,CASSWGQGAVHEQYF,TGCGCCAGCAGCTGGGGACAGGGGGCAGTGCACGAGCAGTACTTC
-,TRBV28,TRBJ2-1,-,CASSEGGHRREQFF,TGTGCCAGCAGTGAAGGGGGACACCGGAGGGAGCAGTTCTTC